This TCR beta chain was identified in a study of T cells after yellow fever vaccination. From the 5' RACE reads, TCRdb called clonotypes with MiXCR, one entry per CDR3 protein. The sample shows roughly 340,000 distinct CDR3 sequences, about 4% of them seen only once. Germline assignment: CDR1 MNHEY and CDR2 SVGEGT. Unmatched junction bases numbered 6, after V lost 2 bases and J lost 0 bases. The CDR3 has 17 residues. The receptor was isolated from a man younger than 35 who received the YFV17D yellow fever vaccine. The chain is built from TRBV6-2 or TRBV6-3 and TRBJ1-5; 8 bases map to TRBD1. The sample consisted of PBMCs, taken 5 days after the yellow fever booster vaccination. The CDR3 coding sequence is TGTGCCAGCAGTTACGGGACAGGACCAGATAGCAATCAGCCCCAGCATTTT. Protein: CASSYGTGPDSNQPQHF.